The sample holds a few counts of the clone carrying this TCR beta chain. Its antigen is unidentified. This sample was taken from a study of T-cell reconstitution after alpha-beta-depleted transplantation in children. Overall study findings and caveats: The origin of high day-60 TCRbeta diversity in some patients lay in surviving recipient T cells and thymic progenitors.

Preparing the TCRbeta library involved the use of unique molecular identifiers. TCRdb ran MiXCR on the PCR reads and lists one entry per CDR3 protein. Counted here are about a million distinct CDR3 sequences, about 26% occurring once; the ten biggest clones make up roughly 31%. CDR3 length: 15 amino acids. The V end was cut by 6 bases, the J end by 2 bases, with 16 bases between. The specimen comprised PBMCs, mostly from graft donor cells, sampled 360 days after TCRalphabeta/CD19-depleted stem cell transplant. This chain connects TRBV12-3 or TRBV12-4 to TRBJ2-5, with D tentatively TRBD1 (6 bases). The sequence was collected from a boy in the first two years of life who had a stem cell transplant for SCID, so the T cells may come from the graft donor. The CDR3 protein is CASSGRQVPQETQYF. The CDR3 nucleotides are TGTGCCAGCAGCGGTCGACAGGTCCCTCAAGAGACCCAGTACTTC.